This is a list of T cell receptor beta chains from one sample in a study of CD8 T cells in Susac syndrome. TCRdb itself ran the immunoSEQ multiplex PCR reads through MiXCR, one entry per CDR3 protein. The sample records 73,000 or so distinct CDR3 sequences, approximately 95% being singletons. Material for sequencing was CD8+ T cells from PBMCs. The receptors derive from a human donor with multiple sclerosis. Both conserved end residues are part of each CDR3. Each record gives: V gene, CDR3 protein.

TRBV27 | CASSLSGTVRLNEQFF
TRBV6-5 | CASRTGIENTEAFF
TRBV29-1 | CSVEEPSRVLNEQFF
TRBV4-2 | CASSQERRRGIDTEAFF
TRBV3-1 | CASSSRVGSSGPRQYF
TRBV7-9 | CASSRTLNEQFF
TRBV18 | CASSPDPMNTEAFF
TRBV9 | CASSVESQETQYF
TRBV7-9 | CASQGGDTEAFF
TRBV27 | CASSLEQGHYGYTF
TRBV9 | CASSVGGGAGNQPQHF
TRBV5-1 | CASSLTGTGVVTQYF
TRBV5-4 | CASSLIAAGNTEAFF
TRBV5-4 | CASSLQGAEGYTF
TRBV29-1 | CSVDDPSRVEETQYF